Listed below are T cell receptor beta chains from one sample, sequenced in a study of shared clonotypes between healthy human individuals. Generated by immunoSEQ multiplex PCR, the TCRdb table keeps only in-frame clones and is missing some. The sample contains a few million clones, around nine tenths of which appear only once. The specimen was naive CD4+ T cells sorted from blood. The receptor set was obtained from a young man in good health. CDR3s include the opening cysteine and the closing phenylalanine or tryptophan. A D gene is named only where the DNA matches it firmly. Where a row states a size, it is once, few, many or the class of an expanded clone; other rows omit it.

>TRBJ1-5|TRBV7-9|few|-
TGTGCCAGCAGCTTAGATGCGGGTCAGCCCCAGCATTTT
CASSLDAGQPQHF
>TRBJ2-7|TRBV5-1|-|-
TGCGCCAGCAGCACCCGGGGGCACTACGAGCAGTACTTC
CASSTRGHYEQYF
>TRBJ2-1|TRBV6-5|-|-
TGTGCCAGCAGCGCCGACTGGAGCTCCTACAATGAGCAGTTCTTC
CASSADWSSYNEQFF
>TRBJ1-5|TRBV27|few|-
TGTGCCAGCAGTTTTCCGGGTAGCAATCAGCCCCAGCATTTT
CASSFPGSNQPQHF
>TRBJ2-5|TRBV7-2|-|TRBD2
TGTGCCAGCAGTTCCACCGGGGGGGAAGAGACCCAGTACTTC
CASSSTGGEETQYF
>TRBJ1-3|TRBV30|few|-
TGTGCCTGGAGTAGGGCAGGCCTTGGAAACACCATATATTTT
CAWSRAGLGNTIYF
>TRBJ2-7|TRBV5-6|-|-
TGTGCCAGCAGCTTGAAGGTCTATACCTACGAGCAGTACTTC
CASSLKVYTYEQYF
>TRBJ2-7|TRBV13|-|TRBD1
TGTGCCAGCAGCTCCCCCGGGACAGAGCAATCCTACGAGCAGTACTTC
CASSSPGTEQSYEQYF
>TRBJ1-1|TRBV9|-|-
TGTGCCAGCAGCCTAGGACCGATGAACACTGAAGCTTTCTTT
CASSLGPMNTEAFF
>TRBJ2-7|TRBV21-1|once|-
TGTGCCAGCAGCAAATTGGGGGGGACGGTTCCCTACGAGCAGTACTTC
CASSKLGGTVPYEQYF
>TRBJ2-2|TRBV19|-|-
TGTGCCAGTAGTATGGTAGGGGCGAACACCGGGGAGCTGTTTTTT
CASSMVGANTGELFF
>TRBJ1-2|TRBV10-3|-|-
TGTGCCATCAGTGAAGGCCTCTATGGCTACACCTTC
CAISEGLYGYTF
>TRBJ2-3|TRBV19|-|-
TGTGCCAGTAGTATGCCCGGGGACAGCACAGATACGCAGTATTTT
CASSMPGDSTDTQYF
>TRBJ1-2|TRBV27|-|-
TGTGCCAGCAGTCCGGGGACGGCAACCTATGGCTACACCTTC
CASSPGTATYGYTF
>TRBJ1-6|TRBV28|-|-
TGTGCCAGCAGCTATCGACATTCACCCCTCCACTTT
CASSYRHSPLHF
>TRBJ2-3|TRBV6-5|-|TRBD2
TGTGCCAGCAGTTACTTGCCGGGACTAGTTCAAGATACGCAGTATTTT
CASSYLPGLVQDTQYF
>TRBJ2-5|TRBV10-1|-|TRBD2
TGCGCCAGCAGTAGGACTAGCGGGGAGACCCAGTACTTC
CASSRTSGETQYF
>TRBJ2-5|TRBV7-7|-|TRBD1
TGTGCTAGCAGCCCCACGGGACAGCTCCAAGAGACCCAGTACTTC
CASSPTGQLQETQYF
>TRBJ1-3|TRBV4-1|-|-
TGCGCCAGCAGCCTGGGGCTGAGCTCTGGAAACACCATATATTTT
CASSLGLSSGNTIYF
>TRBJ2-3|TRBV28|once|-
TGTGCCAGCAGAGACAGGAGTGATACGCAGTATTTT
CASRDRSDTQYF
>TRBJ1-1|TRBV5-1|-|TRBD1
TGCGCCAGCAGCCCATTGACAGGGATGACCACTGAAGCTTTCTTT
CASSPLTGMTTEAFF
>TRBJ2-7|TRBV9|-|TRBD1
TGTGCCAGCAGCGTAACCGGGACAGGGATCTACGAGCAGTACTTC
CASSVTGTGIYEQYF
>TRBJ1-1|TRBV11-1|-|-
TGTGCCAGCAGCCCCGCCGGGCACACTGAAGCTTTCTTT
CASSPAGHTEAFF
>TRBJ1-2|TRBV28|-|TRBD1
TGTGCCAGCAGACCAGGGGGCTCGGTCTATGGCTACACCTTC
CASRPGGSVYGYTF
>TRBJ2-7|TRBV11-3|once|-
TGTGCCAGCAGCTTAGATCCCACTGGCGAGCAGTACTTC
CASSLDPTGEQYF
>TRBJ2-7|TRBV11-2|once|TRBD1
TGTGCCAGCAGCCTGGACAGGGACGAGCAGTACTTC
CASSLDRDEQYF
>TRBJ1-6|TRBV19|-|-
TGTGCCAGTAGTATTCGTCAGGGAAATTCACCCCTCCACTTT
CASSIRQGNSPLHF
>TRBJ2-1|TRBV7-2|-|TRBD1
TGTGCCAGCAGCTTGCGACAGGGGGGCATCAATGAGCAGTTCTTC
CASSLRQGGINEQFF
>TRBJ2-5|TRBV5-6|-|TRBD1
TGTGCCAGCAGCTCCTTGGACAGGGTAGGGGAGACCCAGTACTTC
CASSSLDRVGETQYF
>TRBJ2-1|TRBV30|-|-
TGTGCCTGGAGATCGGGGACCTACAATGAGCAGTTCTTC
CAWRSGTYNEQFF
>TRBJ2-3|TRBV5-1|-|-
TGCGCCAGCAGCTTGGCCACCCACTCGGCCCCAGATACGCAGTATTTT
CASSLATHSAPDTQYF
>TRBJ1-2|TRBV28|-|-
TGTGCCAGCAGACCCACCTTCTCAAACTATGGCTACACCTTC
CASRPTFSNYGYTF
>TRBJ2-7|TRBV6-5|-|-
TGTGCCAGCAGCCTCTTGGATGAGCAGTACTTC
CASSLLDEQYF
>TRBJ1-5|TRBV28|-|-
TGTGCCAGCAGTTTCGCCTGGGAACCTTATAGCAATCAGCCCCAGCATTTT
CASSFAWEPYSNQPQHF
>TRBJ2-3|TRBV9|-|-
TGTGCCAGCAGCGTAGGGAGGTTCACAGATACGCAGTATTTT
CASSVGRFTDTQYF
>TRBJ2-7|TRBV28|-|-
TGTGCCAGCAAGTTGCAGGGTACGTCCTACGAGCAGTACTTC
CASKLQGTSYEQYF
>TRBJ1-5|TRBV4-1|-|-
TGCGCCAGCAGCCAAGCAGGAGGGAATCAGCCCCAGCATTTT
CASSQAGGNQPQHF
>TRBJ1-2|TRBV4-1|few|TRBD1
TGCGCCAGCAGCCAACCGGGACAGAACTATGGCTACACCTTC
CASSQPGQNYGYTF
>TRBJ2-3|TRBV9|-|-
TGTGCCAGCAGCGTAGGGGGCAGCACAGATACGCAGTATTTT
CASSVGGSTDTQYF
>TRBJ1-2|TRBV2|-|-
TGTGCCAGCAGTGATGAGGGATCCGGATACGGCTACACCTTC
CASSDEGSGYGYTF
>TRBJ2-7|TRBV4-3|-|-
TGCGCCAGCAGCCAAGCGCGGGATCATCACTACGAGCAGTACTTC
CASSQARDHHYEQYF
>TRBJ2-1|TRBV7-2|-|-
TGTGCCAGCAGCGGGTACAATGAGCAGTTCTTC
CASSGYNEQFF
>TRBJ1-2|TRBV6-5|-|TRBD1
TGTGCCAGCAGTTATTCGTGGGACAGCAACTATGGCTACACCTTC
CASSYSWDSNYGYTF
>TRBJ2-7|TRBV11-2|-|-
TGTGCCAGCAGCTTAGAACGGACAGAGCAGTACTTC
CASSLERTEQYF
>TRBJ2-3|TRBV7-9|-|TRBD2
TGTGCCAGCAGCCACCAATATAGCGGGGGGGCCGCAGATACGCAGTATTTT
CASSHQYSGGAADTQYF
>TRBJ2-1|TRBV30|-|-
TGTGCCTGGAGTCCGCAGCTAGACAATGAGCAGTTCTTC
CAWSPQLDNEQFF
>TRBJ2-5|TRBV5-1|-|-
TGCGCCAGCAGCTCCCCCCCTTTAGCCACACCAATCCAAGAGACCCAGTACTTC
CASSSPPLATPIQETQYF
>TRBJ1-5|TRBV7-6|-|-
TGTGCCAGCAGCCCACTGGCGGGGACCAATCAGCCCCAGCATTTT
CASSPLAGTNQPQHF
>TRBJ1-5|TRBV30|-|-
TGTGCCTGGAGTGTAGGGTCACTTAGCAATCAGCCCCAGCATTTT
CAWSVGSLSNQPQHF
>TRBJ2-3|TRBV13|-|-
TGTGCCAGCAGCCCCTTTTCCCCAGCAGATACGCAGTATTTT
CASSPFSPADTQYF
>TRBJ1-2|TRBV28|-|-
TGTGCCAGCACCTCAATGGGGGGGGCGCAGGTCGGTGGCTACACCTTC
CASTSMGGAQVGGYTF
>TRBJ2-3|TRBV29-1|-|-
TGCAGCGTGGACCCCGCTAGCACAGATACGCAGTATTTT
CSVDPASTDTQYF
>TRBJ2-7|TRBV6-6|-|TRBD2
TGTGCCAGCAGTCTAGCGGGAGCTTCCTACGAGCAGTACTTC
CASSLAGASYEQYF
>TRBJ1-1|TRBV6-5|-|-
TGTGCCAGCAGTTACTTGGGGTACGAGAACACTGAAGCTTTCTTT
CASSYLGYENTEAFF
>TRBJ2-2|TRBV6-6|-|TRBD1
TGTGCCAGCAGTTACGGACAGGCGCCCGGGGAGCTGTTTTTT
CASSYGQAPGELFF